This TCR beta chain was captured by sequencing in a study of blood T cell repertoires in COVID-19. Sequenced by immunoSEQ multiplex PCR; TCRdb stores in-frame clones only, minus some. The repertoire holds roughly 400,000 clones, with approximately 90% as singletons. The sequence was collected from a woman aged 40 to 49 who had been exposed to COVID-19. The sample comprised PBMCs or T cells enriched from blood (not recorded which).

The CDR3 region is CASTLTGAGNTIYF. For the CDR3, the DNA is TGTGCCAGCACCCTGACAGGGGCTGGAAACACCATATATTTT. The chain is built from TRBV25-1 and TRBJ1-3; TRBD1 aligns across 8 bases. Looked up from germline, CDR1 is MGHDK and CDR2 is SYGVNS. The CDR3 runs 14 residues. Trimming took 7 bases from V and 2 from J; bases not matched to a gene: 4.